A single sample is the source of the 14 T cell receptor beta chains below, sequenced in a study of T cells in Graves' hyperthyroidism and ophthalmopathy. Amplification targeted TCR beta CDR3 regions from RNA transcripts. HTBI primers were the set used in a first-round RT-PCR of the TCR CDR3. Via MiXCR, TCRdb re-called the multiplex PCR reads, giving one row per CDR3 protein. The data contain fewer than 850,000 distinct CDR3 sequences, around 15% of them singletons. Source material: blood. Every receptor here comes from a man between 45 and 60 years old with Graves' hyperthyroidism.

This chain links TRBV6-1 with TRBJ2-1; a weak D match, TRBD1 (6 bases). The germline V gene has CDR1 MNHNS and CDR2 SASEGT. V was pared by 4 bases and J by 7 bases, with 17 bases between. The CDR3 has 15 amino acids. The CDR3 region is CASSGPRTVLNEQFF. Here the CDR3 DNA reads TGTGCCAGCAGTGGTCCACGGACAGTTCTGAATGAGCAGTTCTTC.

This clonotype was found a few times. The chain combines TRBV20-1 with TRBJ2-2; TRBD2 might be the D (6 bases). The CDR3 runs 15 residues. Germline V gives CDR1 DFQATT, CDR2 SNEGSKA (reference sequence). V shed 4 bases and J shed 7 bases, with 19 bases lying between them. CDR3 in DNA: TGCAGTGCTATTAAGCCGGGAGTAGGTGGCGGGGAGCTGTTTTTT. This translates into CSAIKPGVGGGELFF.

There are many counts of this clonotype. The rearrangement links TRBV28 to TRBJ1-6, with 7 bases that match TRBD1. After removal of 7 bases from V and 7 bases from J, the junction contained 7 bases not matched to a gene. The CDR3 covers 14 residues. Looked up from germline, CDR1 is MDHEN and CDR2 is SYDVKM. The CDR3 bases are TGTGCCAGCACCCCACAGGGGATGAATTCACCCCTCCACTTT. Its translation: CASTPQGMNSPLHF.

This clonotype was picked up a small number of times. This CDR3 is CASSGGDRRPETQYF. CDR3 bases: TGCGCCAGCAGCGGAGGGGACAGGAGGCCAGAGACCCAGTACTTC. The chain couples TRBV5-1 to TRBJ2-5; 8 bases are shared with TRBD1. The CDR3 has 15 amino acids. In germline, CDR1 is SGHRS, CDR2 YFSETQ. J was trimmed by 4 bases and V by 4 bases; bases with no gene match: 9.

Only a few counts were recorded for this clonotype. The chain recombines TRBV7-3 with TRBJ2-7; 8 nucleotides align to TRBD1. The V gene's germline CDR1 is SGHTA and CDR2 FQGTGA. V lost 0 bases to trimming and J lost 3 bases; unmatched junction nucleotides: 1. The CDR3 spans 14 residues. CDR3 DNA: TGTGCCAGCAGCTTAACGGGACAGGACTACGAGCAGTACTTC. It is translated as CASSLTGQDYEQYF. Full variable domain (rest looked up from reference TRBV7-3 and TRBJ2-7): GAGVSQTPSNKVTEKGKYVELRCDPISGHTALYWYRQSLGQGPEFLIYFQGTGAADDSGLPNDRFFAVRPEGSVSTLKIQRTERGDSAVYLCASSLTGQDYEQYFGPGTRLTVT.

This clonotype was counted between two and nine times. This chain connects TRBV27 to TRBJ2-3, with unresolved D. Germline V CDR1 and CDR2: MNHEY, SMNVEV (reference sequence). Trimming stripped 2 bases from V and 0 bases from J, with 12 bases between. This CDR3 spans 16 amino acids. The CDR3 sequence is CASSLRDPTSTDTQYF. CDR3 DNA: TGTGCCAGCAGTTTACGAGACCCCACTAGCACAGATACGCAGTATTTT.

The V gene is TRBV19, the J gene TRBJ1-3; D gene unclear. This CDR3 spans 14 amino acids. CDR1 is LNHDA and CDR2 is SQIVND in the germline V gene (reference sequence). V was shortened by 6 bases and J by 4 bases, with 13 bases between the two germline ends. CDR3 nucleotide sequence: TGTGCCAGTAGCCGACGGCCCGGCGGAAACACCATATATTTT. Its translation is CASSRRPGGNTIYF. Full variable domain (rest looked up from reference TRBV19 and TRBJ1-3): DGGITQSPKYLFRKEGQNVTLSCEQNLNHDAMYWYRQDPGQGLRLIYYSQIVNDFQKGDIAEGYSVSREKKESFPLTVTSAQKNPTAFYLCASSRRPGGNTIYFGEGSWLTVV.

Of note for this clonotype: Germline and junction disagree at one end, which may indicate a read error. The rearrangement uses TRBV3-1 and TRBJ1-3; 9 bases agree with TRBD1. The CDR3 is 16 residues long. CDR1 and CDR2 (germline): LGHDT, YNNKEL (reference sequence). The DNA of the CDR3 is TGTGCCAGCAGCCAATCCAGGACAGGGGTAGGAACCACCATATATTTT. Its translation is CASSQSRTGVGTTIYF.

This clonotype appeared a few times. The chain has TRBV30 and TRBJ2-7; TRBD2 matches at 11 bases. The CDR3 has 16 residues. With V trimmed by 3 bases and J by 5 bases, 12 bases remained unmatched. Germline loops: CDR1 GTSNPN, CDR2 SVGIG (reference sequence). CDR3 nucleotides: TGTGCCTGGAGCCATACTACTAGCGGGAGAGTAAACGAGCAGTACTTC. The encoded protein is CAWSHTTSGRVNEQYF. Complete variable domain (other parts from reference TRBV30 and TRBJ2-7): SQTIHQWPATLVQPVGSPLSLECTVEGTSNPNLYWYRQAAGRGLQLLFYSVGIGQISSEVPQNLSASRPQDRQFILSSKKLLLSDSGFYLCAWSHTTSGRVNEQYFGPGTRLTVT.

This clonotype has ten or more counts. This rearrangement joins TRBV28 to TRBJ2-5; possibly TRBD1 for D (6 bases). Germline CDR1 MDHEN, CDR2 SYDVKM. The CDR3 consists of 13 residues. The V and J ends lost 4 bases and 3 bases respectively, with 9 bases between them. The CDR3: CASSSSGEETQYF. The CDR3 region has the DNA TGTGCCAGCAGTTCGTCAGGGGAAGAGACCCAGTACTTC.

This clonotype appeared many times. V gene TRBV30 combines with J gene TRBJ1-1; the match to TRBD1 covers 7 bases. Germline V CDR1 and CDR2: GTSNPN, SVGIG (reference sequence). The CDR3 loop spans 13 amino acids. After removal of 4 bases from V and 4 bases from J, the junction contained 6 bases not matched to a gene. CDR3 sequence: CAWNLRGGTEAFF. Written as DNA, the CDR3 is TGTGCCTGGAACCTCAGGGGGGGCACTGAAGCTTTCTTT.

In nucleotides, the CDR3 is TGCAGTGCTATCACAGGGGGCTTCGGGGAGCTGTTTTTT. Protein sequence: CSAITGGFGELFF. This chain links TRBV20-1 with TRBJ2-2; 9 nucleotides agree with TRBD1. The CDR3 runs to 13 residues. Germline loops: CDR1 DFQATT, CDR2 SNEGSKA (reference sequence). With 4 bases clipped from V and 7 bases from J, the junction kept 4 bases outside the gene matches.

This clonotype showed up just a few times. The chain employs TRBV20-1 and TRBJ1-5; 11 bases map to TRBD1. Germline V lookup: CDR1 DFQATT, CDR2 SNEGSKA (reference sequence). Unmatched junction bases numbered 3, after V lost 1 base and J lost 1 base. The CDR3 extends over 16 amino acids. CDR3 sequence (DNA): TGCAGTGCTAGAGGAGGACAGGGGGCGAGCAATCAGCCCCAGCATTTT. It codes for CSARGGQGASNQPQHF.

The rearrangement joins TRBV19 to TRBJ1-1; maybe TRBD1 (5 bases). The germline V and J ends were trimmed by 8 bases and 4 bases, with 11 bases remaining between them. The germline CDR1 and CDR2 sequences are LNHDA and SQIVND (reference sequence). The CDR3 loop spans 12 amino acids. The CDR3 DNA reads as TGTGCCAGTGGGGGTTTGGCCACTGAAGCTTTCTTT. Its translation: CASGGLATEAFF.